This T cell receptor beta chain was identified during a study of CXCR3-negative and CXCR3-positive naive CD8 T cells. Study-level results: CXCR3-negative naive cells had less hydrophobic TRB CDR3s than did CXCR3-positive naive cells.

In the case of this clonotype: Antigen unknown.

The V gene's germline CDR1 is LGHNA and CDR2 YSLEER. The CDR3 sequence is 16 residues long. UMI-labeled 5' RACE TRB cDNA libraries were prepared from the cells. TCRdb derives one entry per CDR3 protein from the 5' RACE reads, leaving out DNA. The sample table includes 75,000 to 100,000 distinct CDR3 sequences. The chain carries TRBV4-3 and TRBJ2-2. This TCR was recovered from a human donor in good health. Some clones in this sample may be carry-over from other donors' samples. The sample taken for sequencing was naive CXCR3+ CD8+ T cells from blood. Subset of the sample: CD45RO-CCR7+CD27+CD95- naive CD8+ T cells expressing CXCR3 (TNR3+). The CDR3 spells CASSQDLGPYTGELFF.